Described below is a single T cell receptor beta chain sequence and its context. Germline CDR1 reads LNHDA; CDR2 reads SQIVND (reference sequence). The ends were cut back, 3 bases at V and 1 base at J, with 6 bases in the middle. CDR3 length: 13 amino acids. The sample originates from a study of T cells in tumors after PD-1 blockade. This table comes from immunoSEQ multiplex PCR, and its TCRdb copy is limited to in-frame clones, with some not included. The table lists 12,000 to 15,000 clones, 55% to 70% of them singletons. This sequence originates from a human donor with cutaneous squamous cell carcinoma. The input for sequencing was tumor tissue, taken after anti-PD-1 treatment. The chain employs TRBV19 and TRBJ1-1; D remains unclear. CDR3 coding DNA: TGTGCCAGTAGTATGACAACGAACACTGAAGCTTTCTTT. It encodes CASSMTTNTEAFF. Full variable domain (remainder filled in from reference TRBV19 and TRBJ1-1): DGGITQSPKYLFRKEGQNVTLSCEQNLNHDAMYWYRQDPGQGLRLIYYSQIVNDFQKGDIAEGYSVSREKKESFPLTVTSAQKNPTAFYLCASSMTTNTEAFFGQGTRLTVV.